The following is a T cell receptor beta chain sequence with its context. Profiled with immunoSEQ multiplex PCR; TCRdb holds only in-frame clones, not every one. The sample comprises about 80,000 clones, approximately 90% of which are singletons, and about 6% rests with the top ten. The entry originates in a study of PD-L1 blockade in urothelial cancer. Study in general: Before enrollment, 0 to 3 chemotherapy regimens had been given to patients. Once treatment had started, blood was analyzed at 3 weeks (second dose) and again at 6 weeks. Reported median T cell count for blood samples was more than 140,000.

The TCR comes from a woman between 65 and 79 years old with urothelial cancer. The sample consisted of PBMCs, taken around atezolizumab (anti-PD-L1) treatment.

CDR3 amino acids: CASSLGPLYNEQFF. In DNA form, the CDR3 reads TGTGCCAGCAGCTTAGGTCCCCTCTACAATGAGCAGTTCTTC. The chain is built from TRBV7-2 and TRBJ2-1, with D unclear. CDR1 and CDR2 (germline): SGHTA, FQGNSA. Trimming removed 1 base at V and 3 bases at J, with 7 bases between. CDR3 length: 14 amino acids.